This is a list of T cell receptor beta chains from one sample in a study of Ad26.COV2.S vaccination and SARS-CoV-2 variants. The method was immunoSEQ multiplex PCR; TCRdb's version includes in-frame clones alone and lacks a portion of them. This table has 500,000 or so clones, about 88% appearing once. Sequencing used peripheral blood, obtained in a trial of Ad26.COV2.S vaccine versus placebo. Every receptor here comes from a person between 18 and 60 years old who received the Ad26.COV2.S COVID-19 vaccine or a placebo. Both conserved end residues are part of each CDR3. D genes are given only for firm matches.

length: 15
J: TRBJ1-1
V: TRBV7-9
D: NA
DNA: TGTGCCATACCCCCATCCGGAGGCGCGAACACTGAAGCTTTCTTT
CDR3: CAIPPSGGANTEAFF

length: 16
J: TRBJ2-1
V: TRBV2
D: TRBD2
DNA: TGTGCCAGCAAGAGAGGGACTATCAGCTCCTACAATGAGCAGTTCTTC
CDR3: CASKRGTISSYNEQFF

length: 13
J: TRBJ2-1
V: TRBV27
D: TRBD2
DNA: TGTGCCACCCAGACAAGCGGGATCAATGAGCAGTTCTTC
CDR3: CATQTSGINEQFF

length: 15
J: TRBJ2-1
V: TRBV11-2
D: NA
DNA: TGTGCCAGCAGCTTAGGAGCTAAGCTAAACAATGAGCAGTTCTTC
CDR3: CASSLGAKLNNEQFF

length: 11
J: TRBJ2-5
V: TRBV7-8
D: NA
DNA: TGTGCCAGCAGCTTAATCTGGACCCAGTACTTC
CDR3: CASSLIWTQYF

length: 19
J: TRBJ2-4
V: TRBV7-9
D: TRBD2
DNA: TGTGCCAGCAGCTTGGGCCTAGCGGGAAATCCAATAGCCAAAAACATTCAGTACTTC
CDR3: CASSLGLAGNPIAKNIQYF

length: 12
J: TRBJ1-2
V: TRBV12-3/TRBV12-4
D: TRBD1
DNA: TGTGCCAGTATGACAGGGCAATTTGGCTACACCTTC
CDR3: CASMTGQFGYTF

length: 15
J: TRBJ1-3
V: TRBV6-5
D: NA
DNA: TGTGCCAGCAGTTACTCCACCCTCTCTGGAAACACCATATATTTT
CDR3: CASSYSTLSGNTIYF

length: 12
J: TRBJ1-2
V: TRBV25-1
D: TRBD1
DNA: TGTGCCAGCAGTAGACAGGGCTATGGCTACACCTTC
CDR3: CASSRQGYGYTF

length: 11
J: TRBJ2-7
V: TRBV5-5
D: NA
DNA: TGTGCCAGCAGCTTTTTTTACGAGCAGTACTTC
CDR3: CASSFFYEQYF

length: 13
J: TRBJ2-3
V: TRBV28
D: NA
DNA: TGTGCCAGTTGGGATACCGAGGGCGGTACGCAGTATTTT
CDR3: CASWDTEGGTQYF